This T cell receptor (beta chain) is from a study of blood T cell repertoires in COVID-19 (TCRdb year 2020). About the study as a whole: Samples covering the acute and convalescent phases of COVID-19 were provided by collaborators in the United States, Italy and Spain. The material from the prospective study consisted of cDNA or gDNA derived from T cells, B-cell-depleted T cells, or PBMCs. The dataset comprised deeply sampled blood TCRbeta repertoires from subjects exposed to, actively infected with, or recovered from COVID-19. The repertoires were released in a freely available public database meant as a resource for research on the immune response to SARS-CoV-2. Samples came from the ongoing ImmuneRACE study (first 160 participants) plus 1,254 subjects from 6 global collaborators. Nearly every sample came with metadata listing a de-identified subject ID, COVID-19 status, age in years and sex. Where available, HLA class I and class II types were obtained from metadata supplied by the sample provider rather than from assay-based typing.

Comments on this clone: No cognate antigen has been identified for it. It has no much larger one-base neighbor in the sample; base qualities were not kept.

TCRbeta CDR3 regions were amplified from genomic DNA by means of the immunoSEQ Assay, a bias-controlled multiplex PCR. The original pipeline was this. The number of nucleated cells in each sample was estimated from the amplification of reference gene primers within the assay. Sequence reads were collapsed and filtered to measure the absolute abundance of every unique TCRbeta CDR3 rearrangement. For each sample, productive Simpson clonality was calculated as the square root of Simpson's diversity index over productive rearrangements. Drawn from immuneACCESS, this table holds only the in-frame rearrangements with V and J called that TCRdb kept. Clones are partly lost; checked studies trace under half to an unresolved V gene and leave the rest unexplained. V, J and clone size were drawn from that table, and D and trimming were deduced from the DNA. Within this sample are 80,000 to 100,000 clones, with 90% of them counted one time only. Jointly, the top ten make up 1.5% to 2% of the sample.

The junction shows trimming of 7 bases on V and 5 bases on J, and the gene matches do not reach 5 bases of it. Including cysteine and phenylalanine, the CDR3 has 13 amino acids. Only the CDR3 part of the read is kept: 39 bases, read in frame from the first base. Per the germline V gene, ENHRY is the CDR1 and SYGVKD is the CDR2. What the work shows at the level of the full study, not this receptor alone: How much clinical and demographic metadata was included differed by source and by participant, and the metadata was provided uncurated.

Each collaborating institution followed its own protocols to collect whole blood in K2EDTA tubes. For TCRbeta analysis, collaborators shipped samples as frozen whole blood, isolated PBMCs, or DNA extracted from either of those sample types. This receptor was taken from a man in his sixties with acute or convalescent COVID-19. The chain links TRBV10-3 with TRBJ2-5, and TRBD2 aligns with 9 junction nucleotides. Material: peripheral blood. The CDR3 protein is CAIKSSGGETQYF. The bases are TGTGCCATCAAATCCAGCGGGGGGGAGACCCAGTACTTC.